Presented here are 15 T cell receptor beta chains from one specimen sequenced in a study of OX40 agonist ivuxolimab in advanced cancers. The table came from immunoSEQ multiplex PCR; TCRdb's copy has only in-frame clones and leaves some out. The sample has 45,000 to 55,000 clones, more than 80% seen once; the top ten hold roughly 1.2%. Sequences were derived from CD4+ or CD8+ T cells sorted from blood, sampled in a trial of the OX40 agonist ivuxolimab. The origin of the receptors is an adult with an advanced solid tumor such as melanoma, head and neck, liver or kidney cancer.

A note on this clone: Germline and junction disagree at one end, which may indicate a read error. This chain uses TRBV7-7 with TRBJ2-3, with 14 positions matching TRBD2. CDR3 length equals 16 residues. The germline V gene has CDR1 SSHAT and CDR2 FNYEAQ (reference sequence). CDR3 region: CASSRGLAGEADTQYF. CDR3 sequence (DNA): TGTGCTAGCAGCCGGGGACTAGCGGGGGAAGCAGATACGCAGTATTTT.

V gene TRBV27 combines with J gene TRBJ1-2; possible D gene TRBD1, 6 bases. Germline assignment: CDR1 MNHEY and CDR2 SMNVEV (reference sequence). The CDR3 runs to 15 residues. V dropped 5 bases and J dropped 1 base, with 14 bases sitting between them. The CDR3 spells CASSRIGGINYGYTF. DNA of the CDR3: TGTGCCAGCAGTCGGATAGGGGGTATTAACTATGGCTACACCTTC.

The V and J genes are TRBV19 and TRBJ1-6, with 11 nucleotides matching TRBD1. This CDR3 is built from 20 residues. The V segment lost 2 bases and the J segment 6 bases; nucleotides outside the gene matches: 15. Germline CDR1 and CDR2: LNHDA and SQIVND (reference sequence). The CDR3 DNA is TGTGCCAGTAGTATAAATGGAGGACAGGGGGCGGGAAGGGCTAATTCACCCCTCCACTTT. This translates into CASSINGGQGAGRANSPLHF.

Points on this clone: Mismatch with germline at one junction end may stem from a read error. This chain joins TRBV4-3 and TRBJ2-7; 7 bases map to TRBD1. The V gene's germline CDR1 is LGHNA and CDR2 YSLEER. CDR3 length equals 14 residues. The CDR3 reads CASSPGQEYYERYF. The CDR3 DNA sequence: TGCGCCAGCAGCCCCGGACAGGAATACTACGAGCGGTACTTC.

This chain joins TRBV5-4 and TRBJ2-5, with a tentative D call TRBD1 (5 bases). Looked up from germline, CDR1 is SGHNT and CDR2 is YYREEE (reference sequence). V lost 1 base and J 5 bases, leaving 15 bases between the germline ends. The length of the CDR3 is 15 residues. For the CDR3, the DNA is TGTGCCAGCAGCTTGATAGGGGAATCGAAGGAGACCCAGTACTTC. Translation: CASSLIGESKETQYF.

V usage is TRBV5-1 and J usage is TRBJ2-7; no clear D gene. The CDR3 is made up of 14 amino acids. Germline V CDR1 and CDR2: SGHRS, YFSETQ. The germline V and J ends were trimmed by 4 bases and 0 bases, with 11 bases remaining between them. The CDR3 loop is CASSASGSSYEQYF. Here the CDR3 DNA reads TGCGCCAGCAGCGCCTCTGGCAGCTCCTACGAGCAGTACTTC. Based on the CDR3 plus reference TRBV5-1 and TRBJ2-7, the full variable domain is KAGVTQTPRYLIKTRGQQVTLSCSPISGHRSVSWYQQTPGQGLQFLFEYFSETQRNKGNFPGRFSGRQFSNSRSEMNVSTLELGDSALYLCASSASGSSYEQYFGPGTRLTVT.

With respect to this clone: A much more abundant neighbour one base away suggests this may be a read error. This chain connects TRBV6-5 to TRBJ2-7; D may be TRBD1 or TRBD2 (5 bases each). V was pared by 4 bases and J by 1 base, with 14 bases between. CDR3 length: 15 amino acids. CDR1 MNHEY and CDR2 SVGAGI come from the germline V gene. The CDR3 protein is CASSSNPGRSYEQYF. CDR3 sequence (DNA): TGTGCCAGCAGTTCGAACCCGGGACGGTCCTACGAGCAGTACTTC.

This chain joins TRBV10-2 and TRBJ2-5, with 11 bases that match TRBD2. The CDR3 sequence is 19 residues long. V lost 4 bases, J lost 10 bases, and 23 bases stayed unmatched. Germline V gives CDR1 WSHSY, CDR2 SAAADI. DNA of the CDR3: TGCGCCAGCAGTGGAGGGACAGGAAAGACTAGCGGGGCGACGGAGGGCCAGTACTTC. This gives the protein CASSGGTGKTSGATEGQYF.

This chain connects TRBV6-5 to TRBJ1-2, with D unclear. The V end was cut by 5 bases, the J end by 7 bases, with 17 bases between. The V gene's germline CDR1 is MNHEY and CDR2 SVGAGI. The CDR3 contains 14 residues. CDR3 amino acids: CASSLPGDSGGYTF. The CDR3 bases are TGTGCCAGCAGTCTCCCAGGTGACTCTGGTGGCTACACCTTC.

This rearrangement joins TRBV7-2 to TRBJ2-7; perhaps TRBD1 as D (6 bases). V was cut by 6 bases and J by 2 bases, with 17 bases left in between. The CDR3 loop spans 15 amino acids. Germline values: CDR1 SGHTA, CDR2 FQGNSA. As DNA, the CDR3 is TGTGCCAGCAGTCCAGGGGCACTACTCCCCTACGAGCAGTACTTC. Amino acids: CASSPGALLPYEQYF.

This chain joins TRBV19 and TRBJ2-7; D is unresolved. This CDR3 is built from 11 residues. V lost 9 bases and J 6 bases, leaving 12 bases between the germline ends. Germline lookup yields CDR1 LNHDA and CDR2 SQIVND (reference sequence). CDR3 protein: CARTPESEQYF. CDR3 DNA: TGTGCCAGGACTCCGGAAAGCGAGCAGTACTTC.

The chain has TRBV20-1 and TRBJ1-2; D is undetermined. V lost 5 bases to trimming and J lost 6 bases, with 7 bases between them. The CDR3 has 10 residues. CDR1 is DFQATT and CDR2 is SNEGSKA in the germline V gene (reference sequence). DNA of the CDR3: TGCAGTGCTCCCTTTAATGGCTACACCTTC. It encodes CSAPFNGYTF.

The chain employs TRBV11-2 and TRBJ1-1; D is possibly TRBD1 (6 bases). This CDR3 is 14 amino acids long. Germline lookup yields CDR1 SGHAT and CDR2 FQNNGV. V lost 5 bases to trimming and J lost 4 bases, with 14 bases between them. The CDR3 nucleotides are TGTGCCAGCAGCCCCTGGGGGCAGGGCACTGAAGCTTTCTTT. It translates to CASSPWGQGTEAFF.

V and J are TRBV5-6 and TRBJ1-2; 7 bases line up with TRBD1. Germline CDR1 SGHDT, CDR2 YYEEEE. After removal of 3 bases from V and 3 bases from J, the junction contained 5 bases not matched to a gene. The CDR3 sequence is 14 residues long. CDR3 region: CASSSPDRYYGYTF. CDR3 DNA: TGTGCCAGCAGCTCCCCGGACAGGTACTATGGCTACACCTTC.

The rearrangement uses TRBV2 and TRBJ1-5; the match to TRBD1 covers 9 bases. There are 15 residues in the CDR3. Germline V gene data show CDR1 as SNHLY and CDR2 as FYNNEI. Unmatched junction bases numbered 5, after V lost 4 bases and J lost 4 bases. The CDR3 loop reads CASSVQGAGNQPQHF. The CDR3 DNA sequence: TGTGCCAGCAGTGTACAGGGGGCTGGGAATCAGCCCCAGCATTTT.